This is a list of T cell receptor beta chains from one sample in a study of blood T cell repertoires in COVID-19. Some clones are missing from TCRdb's copy, which holds only in-frame ones; the method was immunoSEQ multiplex PCR. The profile shows roughly 400,000 clones, 80% to 90% of them singletons. Sequencing was performed on peripheral blood. The receptor source for this set is a woman aged 60-75 years with COVID-19, enrolled during active disease. CDR3s include the opening cysteine and the closing phenylalanine or tryptophan. The order of the fields is J gene, D gene, V gene, clone size, CDR3 protein, CDR3 DNA. The D gene is left open where the match is weak. The size field is filled for only some rows; it gives once, few, many or a size class.

TRBJ1-3	NA	TRBV19	NA	CASGLRMIAGTGPGNTIYF	TGTGCCAGTGGATTAAGGATGATCGCGGGAACGGGACCTGGAAACACCATATATTTT
TRBJ1-2	NA	TRBV7-2	NA	CASSYTTGNYGYTF	TGTGCCAGCAGCTACACGACAGGCAACTATGGCTACACCTTC
TRBJ1-1	NA	TRBV3-1/TRBV3-2	NA	CASSQGTGTEAFF	TGTGCCAGCAGCCAAGGAACGGGCACTGAAGCTTTCTTT
TRBJ2-7	TRBD1	TRBV11-2	NA	CASSFKQGLGQSF	TGTGCCAGCAGCTTCAAACAGGGGTTAGGCCAAAGCTTC
TRBJ2-2	NA	TRBV28	once	CASSFAGYTGELFF	TGTGCCAGCAGTTTTGCGGGGTACACCGGGGAGCTGTTTTTT
TRBJ1-4	NA	TRBV6-5	NA	CASRPTGPTNEKLFF	TGTGCCAGCAGACCCACAGGACCAACTAATGAAAAACTGTTTTTT
TRBJ1-1	NA	TRBV27	NA	CASSFGGVTNTEAFF	TGTGCCAGCAGTTTCGGAGGGGTTACGAACACTGAAGCTTTCTTT
TRBJ1-2	TRBD1	TRBV27	NA	CASRGQGRDGYTF	TGTGCCAGCAGGGGACAGGGGCGGGATGGCTACACCTTC
TRBJ1-4	TRBD1	TRBV6-4	NA	CASTSLRDREVNEKLFF	TGTGCCAGCACTAGCCTCCGGGACAGGGAAGTTAATGAAAAACTGTTTTTT
TRBJ1-4	NA	TRBV9	NA	CASSVAGTNEKLFF	TGTGCCAGCAGCGTAGCCGGGACTAATGAAAAACTGTTTTTT
TRBJ2-3	NA	TRBV12-3/TRBV12-4	NA	CASRVGGEATQYF	TGTGCCAGCAGAGTAGGGGGTGAGGCGACGCAGTATTTT
TRBJ1-1	TRBD1	TRBV5-6	NA	CASSLRSWTGNTEAFF	TGTGCCAGCAGCTTGCGGTCTTGGACAGGGAATACTGAAGCTTTCTTT
TRBJ2-7	TRBD1	TRBV4-1	NA	CASSQTGTGAHEQYF	TGCGCCAGCAGCCAAACCGGGACAGGGGCCCACGAGCAGTACTTC
TRBJ2-5	TRBD2	TRBV6-5	NA	CASSYGTSSTQYF	TGTGCCAGCAGTTACGGGACTAGTTCGACCCAGTACTTC
TRBJ2-2	NA	TRBV2	few	CVTSIDAGELFF	TGTGTCACTAGTATTGACGCCGGGGAGCTGTTTTTT
TRBJ1-2	NA	TRBV6-5	NA	CASSYSSGSYYGYTF	TGTGCCAGCAGTTACTCGTCGGGATCTTACTATGGCTACACCTTC
TRBJ1-2	TRBD1	TRBV24-1	once	CATRDTGTGDYGYTF	TGTGCCACCAGAGATACCGGGACAGGGGATTATGGCTACACCTTC
TRBJ2-5	NA	TRBV6-9	NA	CASSYVGTVSQYF	TGTGCCAGCAGTTACGTTGGGACTGTATCCCAGTACTTC
TRBJ2-7	TRBD1	TRBV7-9	NA	CASSLGQGAYEQYF	TGTGCCAGCAGCTTAGGACAGGGCGCCTACGAGCAGTACTTC
TRBJ2-7	NA	TRBV5-1	NA	CASSLRRQVGEQYF	TGCGCCAGCAGCTTGCGGCGACAGGTTGGCGAGCAGTACTTC
TRBJ1-3	TRBD1	TRBV7-6	NA	CASSPTGAGNTIYF	TGTGCCAGCAGTCCGACAGGGGCTGGAAACACCATATATTTT
TRBJ2-5	TRBD2	TRBV7-2	NA	CASSLGTSGGAGETQYF	TGTGCCAGCAGCTTAGGTACTAGCGGGGGGGCCGGTGAGACCCAGTACTTC
TRBJ1-2	TRBD1	TRBV5-1	NA	CASSLSPGTAYGYTF	TGCGCCAGCAGCCTTTCCCCCGGGACAGCCTATGGCTACACCTTC
TRBJ1-2	TRBD1	TRBV9	NA	CASSVDWTGKEYGYTF	TGTGCCAGCAGCGTAGATTGGACAGGGAAGGAGTATGGCTACACCTTC
TRBJ1-2	TRBD1	TRBV30	NA	CAWSPDRGREGTF	TGTGCCTGGAGTCCAGACAGGGGGCGGGAAGGCACCTTC
TRBJ2-3	TRBD1	TRBV11-2	NA	CASSPSDRPTDTQYF	TGTGCCAGCAGCCCTTCGGACAGGCCCACAGATACGCAGTATTTT
TRBJ2-6	NA	TRBV2	NA	CASSGGYSGANVLTF	TGTGCCAGCAGTGGAGGGTACTCCGGGGCCAACGTCCTGACTTTC
TRBJ1-1	TRBD1	TRBV14	NA	CASSHRTGEAFF	TGTGCCAGCAGCCACCGGACAGGTGAAGCTTTCTTT
TRBJ2-7	NA	TRBV18	NA	CASSPPDSSYEQYF	TGTGCCAGCTCACCACCGGACAGTTCGTACGAGCAGTACTTC
TRBJ1-2	TRBD1	TRBV28	NA	CASRPTGGTGGYTF	TGTGCCAGCAGACCTACAGGGGGTACGGGCGGCTACACCTTC
TRBJ1-2	NA	TRBV6-1	NA	CASSEEAGQIYGYTF	TGTGCCAGCAGTGAAGAGGCGGGGCAGATCTATGGCTACACCTTC
TRBJ2-1	NA	TRBV21-1	NA	CASSLTSGGGNEQFF	TGTGCCAGCAGCCTTACTAGCGGGGGTGGGAATGAGCAGTTCTTC
TRBJ2-3	NA	TRBV7-3	few	CASSLLAASSDTQYF	TGTGCCAGCAGCTTATTAGCGGCCTCGTCAGATACGCAGTATTTT
TRBJ2-3	TRBD1	TRBV5-1	NA	CASSLGRTGFLTDTQYF	TGCGCCAGCAGCTTGGGTCGGACAGGGTTTCTAACAGATACGCAGTATTTT
TRBJ1-1	TRBD1	TRBV11-2	NA	CASSPRQGGWAEAFF	TGTGCCAGCAGCCCAAGACAGGGCGGGTGGGCTGAAGCTTTCTTT
TRBJ1-5	NA	TRBV27	NA	CASSLRGSNQPQHF	TGTGCCAGCAGTTTAAGGGGTAGCAATCAGCCCCAGCATTTT
TRBJ1-2	NA	TRBV6-5	NA	CASRTRGDYGYTF	TGTGCCAGCAGAACCAGGGGCGACTATGGCTACACCTTC
TRBJ1-5	NA	TRBV11-3	NA	CASSPLSDQPQHF	TGTGCCAGCAGCCCACTCAGCGATCAGCCCCAGCATTTT
TRBJ2-1	TRBD2	TRBV11-3	NA	CASSLSGDEQFF	TGTGCCAGCAGCCTTAGCGGGGATGAGCAGTTCTTC
TRBJ2-7	NA	TRBV4-1	NA	CASSREGLYEQYF	TGCGCCAGCAGCCGAGAGGGCCTCTACGAGCAGTACTTC
TRBJ1-2	TRBD1	TRBV2	NA	CASSSDRADYGYTF	TGTGCCAGCAGTTCGGACAGGGCCGACTATGGCTACACCTTC
TRBJ2-4	NA	TRBV15	NA	CATRVVPGNIQYF	TGTGCCACCAGGGTGGTCCCCGGGAACATTCAGTACTTC